The following is a TCR beta chain sequence with its context. The antigen remains unidentified. Nashville, Tennessee was home to all donors, who were Caucasian adults. Repertoires were generated with immunoSEQ multiplex PCR, while TCRdb's copy carries only in-frame clones and drops some. The sample lists 95,000 to 120,000 clones, around two thirds occurring once. The sample is drawn from a study of shared clonotypes between healthy human individuals. Study-level points and caveats: For naive CD4 cells, roughly 5% of clonotypes were shared across a handful of donors. Relative to their counterparts shared across all four donors, non-shared clonotypes exhibited diminished generation probabilities.

Losses at the gene ends were 6 bases for V and 5 bases for J; bases not matched to a gene: 3. CDR3 length: 13 residues. Germline V gene data show CDR1 as SGHTA and CDR2 as FQGNSA. Sequencing was carried out using memory CD8+ T cells sorted from blood. Subset specified: CD45RO+ cells pooled with CCR7-negative TemRA cells. The receptor was derived from a woman aged 30 to 39 in good health. The V gene is TRBV7-2, the J gene TRBJ1-2; 10 bases match TRBD1. CDR3 sequence: CASSLGQGYGYTF. The CDR3 nucleotides are TGTGCCAGCAGTCTGGGACAGGGGTATGGCTACACCTTC. The full variable domain, completed using reference TRBV7-2 and TRBJ1-2, is GAGVSQSPSNKVTEKGKDVELRCDPISGHTALYWYRQSLGQGLEFLIYFQGNSAPDKSGLPSDRFSAERTGGSVSTLTIQRTQQEDSAVYLCASSLGQGYGYTFGSGTRLTVV.